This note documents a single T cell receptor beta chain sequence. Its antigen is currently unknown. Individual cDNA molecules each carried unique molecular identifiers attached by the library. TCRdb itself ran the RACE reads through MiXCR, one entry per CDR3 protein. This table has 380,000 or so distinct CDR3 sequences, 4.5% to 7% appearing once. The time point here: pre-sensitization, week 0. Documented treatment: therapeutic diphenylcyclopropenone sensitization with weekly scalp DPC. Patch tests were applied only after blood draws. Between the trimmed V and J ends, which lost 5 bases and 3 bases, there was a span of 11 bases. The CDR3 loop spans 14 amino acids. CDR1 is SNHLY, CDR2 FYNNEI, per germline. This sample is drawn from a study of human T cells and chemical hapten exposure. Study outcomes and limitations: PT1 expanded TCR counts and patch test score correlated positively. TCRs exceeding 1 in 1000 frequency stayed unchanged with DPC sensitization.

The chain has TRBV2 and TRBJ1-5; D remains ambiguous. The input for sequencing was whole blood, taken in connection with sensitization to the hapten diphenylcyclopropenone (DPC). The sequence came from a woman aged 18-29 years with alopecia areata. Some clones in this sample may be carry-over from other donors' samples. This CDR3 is CASSPRRNNQPQHF. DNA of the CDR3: TGTGCCAGCAGTCCTCGACGGAACAATCAGCCCCAGCATTTT.